The T cell receptor (beta chain) under discussion was sequenced for a study of blood T cell repertoires in COVID-19. The CDR3 runs to 19 residues. The germline V gene has CDR1 SGDLS and CDR2 YYNGEE. V gave up 4 bases and J gave up 0 bases; unmatched junction bases: 15. Original data processing: Quantification of nucleated cells was approximated via reference gene primer amplification. TCRdb's table, derived via immunoSEQ multiplex PCR, lists solely in-frame clones and lacks some. V, J and clone size are those of that table, while D and trimming were read from the DNA. In the table there are hundreds of thousands of clones, approximately 90% of which are singletons.

Sequenced material: PBMCs or T cells enriched from blood (not recorded which). The sequence came from a man aged 35-49 years who had recovered from COVID-19. V usage is TRBV9 and J usage is TRBJ2-3; 9 positions agree with TRBD2. The CDR3 loop is CASSLDLAGDTRSTDTQYF. Written as DNA, the CDR3 is TGTGCCAGCAGCCTGGATTTAGCGGGAGACACCCGTAGCACAGATACGCAGTATTTT.